The following is a T cell receptor beta chain sequence with its context. No antigen is known for it. PCR primers comprised 60 Vbeta and 13 Jbeta primers. The protocol was immunoSEQ multiplex PCR, while the TCRdb copy is restricted to in-frame clones and leaves out a portion. The sample consists of roughly 150,000 clones, about 75% of them appearing once. The source of the sample is a study of cytomegalovirus exposure and HLA in healthy donors. Study-wide results and caveats: Accurate prediction of HLA-A and HLA-B alleles (for most subjects) was reportedly achieved from TCR beta sequences. Most observed TCR sequences were rare, whereas some public TCRs were detected in many donors. The authors later linked a missense DCLRE1C variant to TCR beta V- and J-gene trimming. A few chains tied to CMV proved CMV antigen-specific in vitro.

Germline CDR1 reads SGHTS; CDR2 reads YDEGEE. The CDR3 consists of 15 residues. The V gene end was trimmed by 1 base and the J gene end by 1 base; junction bases not matched to a gene: 3. The specimen was PBMCs. This chain uses TRBV5-8 with TRBJ1-1; 8 positions agree with TRBD1. The origin of this receptor is a male donor in good health and CMV-seronegative. The CDR3 nucleotides read TGTGCCAGCAGCTTGAGAACAGGGGGGAACACTGAAGCTTTCTTT. Translated: CASSLRTGGNTEAFF.